Each of the 9 T cell receptor beta chains below was sequenced from the same sample in a study of regulatory dendritic cells for organ transplantation. CFSE-labeled sorted T cells met regulatory or mature dendritic cells for around five days. Sequencing used immunoSEQ multiplex PCR; TCRdb keeps in-frame clones, though not all of them. The table lists some 4,300 clones, 70% to 75% of them singletons. Their recognized antigens are unknown. Sequencing used memory CD8+ T cells from blood cultured with dendritic cells. Specified subset: CD45RO+ memory T cells. These receptors originate from a human donor in good health.

V is TRBV6-5 and J is TRBJ1-2; 10 positions agree with TRBD1. The CDR3 spans 15 residues. V lost 4 bases and J lost 2; bases outside the gene matches: 4. Germline V lookup: CDR1 MNHEY, CDR2 SVGAGI. The CDR3 region has the DNA TGTGCCAGCAGTTCCCCGGGACAGGGGAACTATGGCTACACCTTC. Its protein product is CASSSPGQGNYGYTF.

The chain uses TRBV28 and TRBJ2-5; 8 positions agree with TRBD2. Trimming removed 2 bases from V and 3 bases from J; junction bases left unmatched: 2. This CDR3 is built from 14 residues. Germline-derived CDR1 and CDR2 are MDHEN and SYDVKM. The CDR3 DNA reads as TGTGCCAGCAGTTTAACTAGCGGCAAAGAGACCCAGTACTTC. Translating gives CASSLTSGKETQYF.

This chain links TRBV7-2 with TRBJ2-7, with D tentatively TRBD1 (5 bases). The CDR3 is 12 residues long. CDR1 and CDR2 from the germline V gene are SGHTA and FQGNSA. Trimming pared 2 bases from V and 10 bases from J, leaving 12 bases between. The CDR3: CASSLLDRRQYF. The CDR3 DNA reads TGTGCCAGCAGCTTATTAGACAGACGTCAGTACTTC.

Turning to this clone: One end of the junction varies from germline; a read error may be responsible. This chain links TRBV4-1 with TRBJ2-7, with TRBD2 identical over 8 bases. This CDR3 contains 12 residues. Germline CDR1 MGHRA, CDR2 YSYEKL. CDR3 residues: CASSGGGAEQYF. The CDR3 DNA is TGTGCCAGCTCCGGGGGGGGCGCCGAGCAGTACTTC.

This clone occurred a few times. Written as DNA, the CDR3 is TGTGCCAGCAGGGCCGCCACATCTGGAAACACCATATATTTT. As protein: CASRAATSGNTIYF. V and J are TRBV7-6 and TRBJ1-3; D is uncertain. Germline V lookup: CDR1 SGHVS, CDR2 FNYEAQ. The ends were cut back, 6 bases at V and 1 base at J, with 10 bases in the middle. This CDR3 region has 14 residues. The full variable domain, completed using reference TRBV7-6 and TRBJ1-3, is GAGVSQSPRYKVTKRGQDVALRCDPISGHVSLYWYRQALGQGPEFLTYFNYEAQQDKSGLPNDRFSAERPEGSISTLTIQRTEQRDSAMYRCASRAATSGNTIYFGEGSWLTVV.

The chain has TRBV2 and TRBJ2-1, with a possible D match to TRBD1 (6 bases). This CDR3 has 15 residues. In germline, CDR1 is SNHLY, CDR2 FYNNEI. V lost 8 bases and J lost 7, with 21 bases in between. The CDR3 loop is CASVHRADRFNEQFF. The CDR3 DNA follows: TGTGCCAGCGTCCACAGGGCCGATAGATTTAATGAGCAGTTCTTC.

CDR3 nucleotide sequence: TGTGCCAGCAGCCAGACAGGGAATAATGGCGAGCAGTACTTC. Protein sequence: CASSQTGNNGEQYF. The genes are TRBV4-2 and TRBJ2-7, with TRBD1 matching 7 bases. The CDR3 contains 14 residues. J gave up 6 bases and V 3 bases, and 8 bases lay outside the gene matches. CDR1 is LGHNA and CDR2 is YNFKEQ in the germline V gene.

The chain recombines TRBV27 with TRBJ2-4; 8 nucleotides agree with TRBD2. The junction had 7 bases not matched to a gene; V was cut back by 5 bases and J by 4 bases. There are 15 residues in the CDR3. Germline CDR1 and CDR2: MNHEY and SMNVEV (reference sequence). The CDR3 nucleotides read TGTGCCAGCAGTCCCGATTTAGCGGGGAAAAACATTCAGTACTTC. Protein sequence: CASSPDLAGKNIQYF.

This chain joins TRBV6-1 and TRBJ2-7, with 8 bases fitting TRBD2. V lost 7 bases and J lost 2; bases outside the gene matches: 1. The CDR3 is 12 amino acids. Germline V gene lookup returns CDR1 MNHNS and CDR2 SASEGT. CDR3 sequence: CASIAGPYEQYF. The DNA for the CDR3 is TGTGCCAGCATAGCGGGACCCTACGAGCAGTACTTC.